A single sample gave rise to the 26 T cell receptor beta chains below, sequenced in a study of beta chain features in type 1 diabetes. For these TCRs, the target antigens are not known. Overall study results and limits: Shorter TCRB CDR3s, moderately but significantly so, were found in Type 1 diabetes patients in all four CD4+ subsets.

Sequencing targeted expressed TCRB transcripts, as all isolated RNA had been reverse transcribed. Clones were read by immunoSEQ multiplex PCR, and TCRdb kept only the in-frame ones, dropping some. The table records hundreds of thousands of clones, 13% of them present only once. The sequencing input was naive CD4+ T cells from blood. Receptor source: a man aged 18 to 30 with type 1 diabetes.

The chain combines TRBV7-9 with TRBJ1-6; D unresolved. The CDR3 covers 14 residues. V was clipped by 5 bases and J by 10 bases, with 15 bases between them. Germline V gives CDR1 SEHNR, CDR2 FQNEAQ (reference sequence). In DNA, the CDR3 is TGTGCCAGCAGCGAGGGCTCCCCCCGGTCACCCCTCCACTTT. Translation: CASSEGSPRSPLHF.

CDR3 region: CASSQPGGGTDTQYF. CDR3 DNA: TGTGCCAGCAGCCAACCAGGCGGGGGGACAGATACGCAGTATTTT. The chain uses TRBV9 and TRBJ2-3; 8 bases are a match to TRBD2. The germline V gene encodes CDR1 SGDLS and CDR2 YYNGEE. V dropped 4 bases and J dropped 3; count of bases not matched to a gene: 7. The CDR3 sequence is 15 residues long.

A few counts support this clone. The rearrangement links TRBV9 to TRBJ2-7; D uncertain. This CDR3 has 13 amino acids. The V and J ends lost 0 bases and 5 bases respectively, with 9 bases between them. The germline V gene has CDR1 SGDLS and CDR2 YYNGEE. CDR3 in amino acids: CASSVAGYNEQYF. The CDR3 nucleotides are TGTGCCAGCAGCGTAGCTGGGTATAACGAGCAGTACTTC.

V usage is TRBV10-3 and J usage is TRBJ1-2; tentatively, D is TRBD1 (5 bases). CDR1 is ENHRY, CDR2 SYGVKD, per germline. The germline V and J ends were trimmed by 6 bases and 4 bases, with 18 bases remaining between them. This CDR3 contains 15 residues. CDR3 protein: CAIRAGEGGAYGYTF. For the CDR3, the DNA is TGTGCCATCAGGGCCGGAGAAGGAGGGGCCTATGGCTACACCTTC.

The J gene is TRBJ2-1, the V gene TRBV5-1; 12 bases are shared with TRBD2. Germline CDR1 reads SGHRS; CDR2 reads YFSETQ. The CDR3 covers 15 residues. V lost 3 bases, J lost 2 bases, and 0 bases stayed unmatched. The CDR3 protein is CASSWTSGAYNEQFF. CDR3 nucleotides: TGCGCCAGCAGCTGGACTAGCGGGGCCTACAATGAGCAGTTCTTC.

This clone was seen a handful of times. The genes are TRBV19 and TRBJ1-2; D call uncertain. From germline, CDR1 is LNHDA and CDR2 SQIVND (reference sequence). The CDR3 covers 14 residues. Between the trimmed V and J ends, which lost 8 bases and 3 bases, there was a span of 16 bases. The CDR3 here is CASGAGTMDYGYTF. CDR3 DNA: TGTGCCAGTGGCGCCGGTACTATGGACTATGGCTACACCTTC.

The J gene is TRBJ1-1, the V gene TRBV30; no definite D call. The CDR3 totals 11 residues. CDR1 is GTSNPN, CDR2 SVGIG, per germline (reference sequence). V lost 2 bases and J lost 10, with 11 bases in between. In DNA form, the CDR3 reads TGTGCCTGGAGTCTCCCCCAAGGAGCTTTCTTT. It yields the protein CAWSLPQGAFF.

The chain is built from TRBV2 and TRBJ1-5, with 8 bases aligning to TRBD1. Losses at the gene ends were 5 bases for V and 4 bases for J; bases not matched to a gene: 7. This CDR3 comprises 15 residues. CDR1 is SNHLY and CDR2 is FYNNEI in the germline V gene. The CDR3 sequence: CASSSQGDRNQPQHF. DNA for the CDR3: TGTGCCAGCAGTTCACAGGGGGATCGAAATCAGCCCCAGCATTTT.

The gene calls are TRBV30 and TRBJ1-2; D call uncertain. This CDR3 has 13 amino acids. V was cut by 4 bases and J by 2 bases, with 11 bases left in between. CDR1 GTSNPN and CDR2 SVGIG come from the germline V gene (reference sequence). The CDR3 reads CAWTGAANYGYTF. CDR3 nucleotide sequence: TGTGCCTGGACCGGCGCGGCAAACTATGGCTACACCTTC.

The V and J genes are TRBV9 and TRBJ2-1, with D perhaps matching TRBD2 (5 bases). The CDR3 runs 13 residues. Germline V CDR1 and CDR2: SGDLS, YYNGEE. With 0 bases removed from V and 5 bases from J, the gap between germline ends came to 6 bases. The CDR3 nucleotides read TGTGCCAGCAGCGTAGGGACTCACAATGAGCAGTTCTTC. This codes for CASSVGTHNEQFF.

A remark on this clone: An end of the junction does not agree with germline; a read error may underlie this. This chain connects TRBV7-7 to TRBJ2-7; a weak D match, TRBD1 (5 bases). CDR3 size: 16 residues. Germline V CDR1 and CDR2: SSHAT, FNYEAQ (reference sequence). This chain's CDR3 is CASSLGADLLAYEQYF. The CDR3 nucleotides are TGTGCTAGCAGCTTAGGGGCGGACCTCCTAGCCTACGAGCAGTACTTC.

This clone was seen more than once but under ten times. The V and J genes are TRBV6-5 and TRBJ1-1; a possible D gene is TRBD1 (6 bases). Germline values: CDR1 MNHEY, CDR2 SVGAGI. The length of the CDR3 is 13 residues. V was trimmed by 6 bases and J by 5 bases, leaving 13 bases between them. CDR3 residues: CASRQGGGTEAFF. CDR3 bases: TGTGCCAGCAGACAGGGAGGAGGGACTGAAGCTTTCTTT.

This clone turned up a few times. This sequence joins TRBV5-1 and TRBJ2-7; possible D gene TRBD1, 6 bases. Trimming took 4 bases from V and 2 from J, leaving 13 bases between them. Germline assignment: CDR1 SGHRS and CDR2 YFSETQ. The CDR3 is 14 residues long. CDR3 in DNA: TGCGCCAGCAGCGACGACAGGTTTCCCTACGAGCAGTACTTC. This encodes CASSDDRFPYEQYF.

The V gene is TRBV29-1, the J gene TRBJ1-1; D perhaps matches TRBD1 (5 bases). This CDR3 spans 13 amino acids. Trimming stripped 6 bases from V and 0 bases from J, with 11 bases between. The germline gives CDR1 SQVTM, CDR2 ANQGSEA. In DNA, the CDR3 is TGCAGCGTCTCCAACAGGCTGAACACTGAAGCTTTCTTT. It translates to CSVSNRLNTEAFF.

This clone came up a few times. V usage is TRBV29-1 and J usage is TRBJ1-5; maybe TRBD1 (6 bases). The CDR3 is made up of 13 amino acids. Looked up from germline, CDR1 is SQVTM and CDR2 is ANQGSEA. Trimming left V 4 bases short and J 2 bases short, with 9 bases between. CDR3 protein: CSVGGGGNQPQHF. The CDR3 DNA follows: TGCAGCGTTGGGGGGGGCGGCAATCAGCCCCAGCATTTT.

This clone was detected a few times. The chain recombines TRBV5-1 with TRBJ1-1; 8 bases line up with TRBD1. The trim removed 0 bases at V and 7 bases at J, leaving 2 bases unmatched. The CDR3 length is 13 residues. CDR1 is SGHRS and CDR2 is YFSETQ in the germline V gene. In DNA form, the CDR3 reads TGCGCCAGCAGCTTGGAGGGACAGGTTGAAGCTTTCTTT. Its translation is CASSLEGQVEAFF.

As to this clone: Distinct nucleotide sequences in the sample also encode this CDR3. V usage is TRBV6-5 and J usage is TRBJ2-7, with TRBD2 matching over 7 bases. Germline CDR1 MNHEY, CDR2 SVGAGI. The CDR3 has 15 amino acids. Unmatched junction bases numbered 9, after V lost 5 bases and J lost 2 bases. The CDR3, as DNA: TGTGCCAGCAGTCGGGCTGGCGGGGGACCCTACGAGCAGTACTTC. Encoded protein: CASSRAGGGPYEQYF.

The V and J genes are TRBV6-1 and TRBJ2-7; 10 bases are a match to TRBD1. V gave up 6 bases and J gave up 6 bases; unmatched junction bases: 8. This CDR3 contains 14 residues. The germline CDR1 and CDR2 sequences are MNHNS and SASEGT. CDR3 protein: CASSSGTGAFEQYF. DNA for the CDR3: TGTGCCAGCAGCTCCGGGACAGGGGCTTTCGAGCAGTACTTC.

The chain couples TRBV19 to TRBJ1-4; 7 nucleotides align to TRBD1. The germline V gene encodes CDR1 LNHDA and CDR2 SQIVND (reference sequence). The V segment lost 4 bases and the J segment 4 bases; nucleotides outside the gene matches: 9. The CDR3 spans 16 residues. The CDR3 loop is CASSTGTARGNEKLFF. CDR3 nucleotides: TGTGCCAGTAGTACGGGGACAGCCAGGGGTAATGAAAAACTGTTTTTT.

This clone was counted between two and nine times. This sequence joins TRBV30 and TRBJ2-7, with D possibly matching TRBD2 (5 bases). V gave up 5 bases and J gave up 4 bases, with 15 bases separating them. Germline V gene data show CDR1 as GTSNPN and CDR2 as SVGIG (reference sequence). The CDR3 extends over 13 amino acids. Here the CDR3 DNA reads TGTGCCTGGGTGGGGAGTAATAATTACGAGCAGTACTTC. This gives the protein CAWVGSNNYEQYF.

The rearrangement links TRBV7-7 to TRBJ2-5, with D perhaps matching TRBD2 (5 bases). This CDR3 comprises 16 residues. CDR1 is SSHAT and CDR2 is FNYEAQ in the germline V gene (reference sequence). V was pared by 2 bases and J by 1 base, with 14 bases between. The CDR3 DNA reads TGTGCCAGCAGCTTATATAGAGGGTCCACCCAAGAGACCCAGTACTTC. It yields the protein CASSLYRGSTQETQYF.

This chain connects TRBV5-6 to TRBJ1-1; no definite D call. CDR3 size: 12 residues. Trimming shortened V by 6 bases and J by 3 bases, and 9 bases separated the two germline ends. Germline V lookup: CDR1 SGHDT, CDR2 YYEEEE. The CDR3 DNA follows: TGTGCCAGCAAAGGAGGGTACACTGAAGCTTTCTTT. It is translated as CASKGGYTEAFF.

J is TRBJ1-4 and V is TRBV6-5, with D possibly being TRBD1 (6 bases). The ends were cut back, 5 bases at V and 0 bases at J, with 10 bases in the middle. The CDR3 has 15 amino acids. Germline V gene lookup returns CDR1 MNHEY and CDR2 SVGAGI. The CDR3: CASSPPGATNEKLFF. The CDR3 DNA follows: TGTGCCAGCAGTCCGCCAGGGGCAACTAATGAAAAACTGTTTTTT.

CDR3 loop: CASSRKPDSSGNTIYF. The DNA for the CDR3 is TGTGCCAGCAGCCGAAAACCGGACAGCTCTGGAAACACCATATATTTT. The chain couples TRBV13 to TRBJ1-3, with D possibly TRBD1 on 6 matching bases. Germline-derived CDR1 and CDR2 are PRHDT and FYEKMQ (reference sequence). CDR3 length: 16 residues. Between the trimmed V and J ends, which lost 5 bases and 0 bases, there was a span of 14 bases.

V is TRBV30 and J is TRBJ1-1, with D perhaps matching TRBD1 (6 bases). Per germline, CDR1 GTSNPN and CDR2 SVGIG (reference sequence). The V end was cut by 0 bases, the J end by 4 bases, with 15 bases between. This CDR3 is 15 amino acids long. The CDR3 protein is CAWSVLRGRGTEAFF. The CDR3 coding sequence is TGTGCCTGGAGTGTACTAAGGGGGAGGGGCACTGAAGCTTTCTTT. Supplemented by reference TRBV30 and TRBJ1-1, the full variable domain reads SQTIHQWPATLVQPVGSPLSLECTVEGTSNPNLYWYRQAAGRGLQLLFYSVGIGQISSEVPQNLSASRPQDRQFILSSKKLLLSDSGFYLCAWSVLRGRGTEAFFGQGTRLTVV.

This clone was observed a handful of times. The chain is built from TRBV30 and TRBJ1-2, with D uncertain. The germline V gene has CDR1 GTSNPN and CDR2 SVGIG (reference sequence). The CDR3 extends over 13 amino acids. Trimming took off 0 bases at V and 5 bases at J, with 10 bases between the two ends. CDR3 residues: CAWSVARTYGYTF. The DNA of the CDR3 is TGTGCCTGGAGTGTAGCCCGAACGTATGGCTACACCTTC.